A selection of T cell receptor beta chains follows, all from one sample in a study of T cells in Graves' hyperthyroidism and ophthalmopathy. A single record per CDR3 protein comes from TCRdb applying MiXCR to the multiplex PCR reads. The repertoire holds about 640,000 distinct CDR3 sequences, with roughly 15% as singletons. Sequenced sample: blood. The receptors originated from a woman aged 45-65 years with Graves' ophthalmopathy. Both conserved end residues are part of each CDR3. A D gene is named only where the DNA matches it firmly. Size is omitted from some rows. Given values are once, few, many or a class for expanded clones.

v_gene	d_gene	j_gene	abundance	CDR3nt	CDR3aa
TRBV4-3	-	TRBJ2-5	few	TGCGCCAGCAGCTCGATGATGACCGGACGCCAAGAGACCCAGTACTTC	CASSSMMTGRQETQYF
TRBV7-3	-	TRBJ2-2	few	TGTGCCAGCAGCTTAAGGGGGGACAGCTACACCGGGGAGCTGTTTTTT	CASSLRGDSYTGELFF
TRBV7-9	TRBD2	TRBJ2-7	many	TGTGCCAGCAGCGCCCGGGGGGGAACCTACGAGCAGTACTTC	CASSARGGTYEQYF
TRBV6-1	TRBD2	TRBJ2-2	-	TGTGCCAGCAGTGGCGGACTAGTTAACACCGGGGAGCTGTTTTTT	CASSGGLVNTGELFF
TRBV6-2/TRBV6-3	TRBD2	TRBJ2-1	many	TGTGCCAGCAGTTACCCGAGGGCTAGCGGGAGGAGGTACAATGAGCAGTTCTTC	CASSYPRASGRRYNEQFF
TRBV7-2	-	TRBJ2-7	many	TGTGCCAGCAGCAAGGACGGCCACGAGCAGTACTTC	CASSKDGHEQYF
TRBV7-9	TRBD1	TRBJ1-1	many	TGTGCCAGCAGCTTAGGTATAGGACAGGGGGCCACTGAAGCTTTCTTT	CASSLGIGQGATEAFF
TRBV30	-	TRBJ1-1	many	TGTGCCGGGCGGGACATATTGAACACTGAAGCTTTCTTT	CAGRDILNTEAFF
TRBV12-3/TRBV12-4	TRBD2	TRBJ2-1	many	TGTGCCAGCAGTTTAATAGCGGGAGGGGGAAATGAGCAGTTCTTC	CASSLIAGGGNEQFF
TRBV20-1	TRBD1	TRBJ2-3	many	TGCAGTGCTACATACGGGACAGGCACAGATACGCAGTATTTT	CSATYGTGTDTQYF
TRBV28	TRBD2	TRBJ2-1	many	TGTGCCAGCAGGCACTCCCTCACTAGCGGAGTCTACAATGAGCAGTTCTTC	CASRHSLTSGVYNEQFF
TRBV28	-	TRBJ2-4	many	TGTGCCAGCAACCGGGCTCGATCCAAAAACATTCAGTACTTC	CASNRARSKNIQYF
TRBV5-5	-	TRBJ1-4	-	TGTGCCAGCAGCTCTCTACAAGATAATGAAAAACTGTTTTTT	CASSSLQDNEKLFF
TRBV12-3/TRBV12-4	-	TRBJ2-1	few	TGTGCCAGCAGTACCCTAGTTTCCCCGTACAATGAGCAGTTCTTC	CASSTLVSPYNEQFF
TRBV28	-	TRBJ2-1	many	TGTGCCAGCCTGTTAGGGACATCCAATGAGCAGTTCTTC	CASLLGTSNEQFF
TRBV30	-	TRBJ1-2	-	TGTGCCTGGACCAATAAAGGGGGCTATGGCTACACCTTC	CAWTNKGGYGYTF
TRBV19	-	TRBJ2-2	-	TGTGCCAGTAGAAAAAGTGGCAGAACTAAGATATACGGGGAGCTGTTTTTT	CASRKSGRTKIYGELFF
TRBV7-2	TRBD1	TRBJ1-2	many	TGTGCCAGCAGCGCAAGACAGGGGGCCTCCTCAAGGTACACCTTC	CASSARQGASSRYTF
TRBV5-1	TRBD1	TRBJ2-7	many	TGCGCCAGCAGCTTCTCCGGGACAGAAGCCTACGAGCAGTACTTC	CASSFSGTEAYEQYF
TRBV6-1	TRBD1	TRBJ1-5	-	TGTGCCACCTCGACAGGGATACTTAGCAATCAGCCCCAGCATTTT	CATSTGILSNQPQHF
TRBV28	TRBD2	TRBJ2-1	many	TGTGCCAGCCTAGCGGAGTACAATGAGCAGTTCTTC	CASLAEYNEQFF